A single sample gave rise to the 15 T cell receptor beta chains below, sequenced in a study of cytomegalovirus exposure and HLA in healthy donors. The primer mix had 60 Vbeta and 13 Jbeta primers. Profiling relied on immunoSEQ multiplex PCR, and the TCRdb table lists in-frame clones only, not all of them. The table lists fewer than 200,000 clones, over 60% of them singletons. Specimen: PBMCs. These receptors were collected from a woman aged 30 to 39 in good health and CMV-seronegative.

The chain couples TRBV14 to TRBJ2-7; 8 nucleotides match TRBD2. V lost 1 base, J lost 0 bases, and 2 bases stayed unmatched. This CDR3 is built from 15 residues. Germline V gene data show CDR1 as SGHDN and CDR2 as FVKESK. The DNA for the CDR3 is TGTGCCAGCAGCCAAGTGAGCGGGAGCTCCTACGAGCAGTACTTC. Protein product: CASSQVSGSSYEQYF.

The chain links TRBV19 to TRBJ1-4; 10 positions match TRBD1. Germline trimming cut 7 bases from V and 8 bases from J; bases unmatched to any gene: 7. From germline, CDR1 is LNHDA and CDR2 SQIVND (reference sequence). The CDR3 has 14 residues. CDR3 protein: CASTSTGGAEKLFF. In DNA form, the CDR3 reads TGTGCCAGTACCTCGACAGGGGGCGCGGAAAAACTGTTTTTT.

The gene calls are TRBV29-1 and TRBJ2-5; perhaps TRBD2 as D (6 bases). V dropped 0 bases and J dropped 5 bases, with 13 bases sitting between them. The CDR3 has 14 amino acids. The germline V gene encodes CDR1 SQVTM and CDR2 ANQGSEA. Here the CDR3 reads CSVEEGAGRETQYF. CDR3 bases: TGCAGCGTTGAAGAAGGTGCGGGGAGGGAGACCCAGTACTTC.

The table lists this clone with a few counts. In the same sample, other DNA sequences code for this CDR3. DNA for the CDR3: TGTGCCAGCAGCTTGGGTATAGGGACAGGGGTAGAGACCCAGTACTTC. Protein product: CASSLGIGTGVETQYF. This chain links TRBV5-6 with TRBJ2-5; 10 bases map to TRBD1. Germline V gives CDR1 SGHDT, CDR2 YYEEEE. This CDR3 has 16 residues. Unmatched junction bases numbered 6, after V lost 0 bases and J lost 4 bases.

V gene TRBV6-5 combines with J gene TRBJ1-2; D may be TRBD1 (5 bases). Germline values: CDR1 MNHEY, CDR2 SVGAGI. This CDR3 has 14 residues. Deletions cut 5 bases from V and 3 bases from J, with 13 bases between. CDR3 residues: CASSSAGRDYGYTF. DNA for the CDR3: TGTGCCAGCAGTAGCGCGGGGCGTGACTATGGCTACACCTTC.

The chain has TRBV7-9 and TRBJ1-4, with D perhaps matching TRBD1 (5 bases). The CDR3 loop spans 15 amino acids. V was pared by 0 bases and J by 4 bases, with 9 bases between. Germline assignment: CDR1 SEHNR and CDR2 FQNEAQ (reference sequence). CDR3 residues: CASSLAGGYNEKLFF. The CDR3 bases are TGTGCCAGCAGCTTAGCGGGGGGTTATAATGAAAAACTGTTTTTT.

The V and J genes are TRBV19 and TRBJ2-7; 7 bases align to TRBD2. V was clipped by 3 bases and J by 2 bases; unmatched bases: 7. Germline V gene sequence: CDR1 LNHDA, CDR2 SQIVND (reference sequence). CDR3 length: 15 residues. The CDR3 here is CASSMVASGTYEQYF. CDR3 nucleotides: TGTGCCAGTAGTATGGTGGCTAGCGGTACCTACGAGCAGTACTTC.

The chain combines TRBV6-1 with TRBJ1-6; D remains unclear. The V end was cut by 8 bases, the J end by 9 bases, with 11 bases between. The V gene's germline CDR1 is MNHNS and CDR2 SASEGT. This CDR3 region has 12 residues. The CDR3 coding sequence is TGTGCCAGCGGTGGCGGGATTTCACCCCTCCACTTT. Translating gives CASGGGISPLHF.

This rearrangement joins TRBV6-5 to TRBJ1-5, with D perhaps matching TRBD1 (6 bases). Trimming pared 5 bases from V and 7 bases from J, leaving 12 bases between. Germline V gene lookup returns CDR1 MNHEY and CDR2 SVGAGI. The CDR3 is 13 amino acids. The CDR3 DNA is TGTGCCAGCAGTACGGACAGAGAACAGCCCCAGCATTTT. Amino acids: CASSTDREQPQHF.

The rearrangement uses TRBV28 and TRBJ1-6; D call uncertain. Germline V CDR1 and CDR2: MDHEN, SYDVKM. The V and J ends lost 2 bases and 10 bases respectively, with 6 bases between them. The CDR3 has 12 amino acids. This chain's CDR3 is CASSLPVSPLHF. The CDR3, as DNA: TGTGCCAGCAGTTTACCTGTCTCACCCCTCCACTTT.

The J gene is TRBJ2-1, the V gene TRBV4-3; no firm D call. V lost 2 bases and J 5 bases, leaving 16 bases between the germline ends. Germline loops: CDR1 LGHNA, CDR2 YSLEER. The CDR3 runs to 16 residues. The CDR3 loop is CASSQWSAVRHNEQFF. The CDR3 bases are TGCGCCAGCAGCCAATGGTCGGCCGTCAGGCACAATGAGCAGTTCTTC.

The rearrangement uses TRBV2 and TRBJ1-5; D not certain. The CDR3 has 12 amino acids. The germline gives CDR1 SNHLY, CDR2 FYNNEI. Between the trimmed V and J ends, which lost 6 bases and 2 bases, there was a span of 5 bases. CDR3 sequence reads: CASRRGNQPQHF. The CDR3, as DNA: TGTGCCAGCAGGCGGGGCAATCAGCCCCAGCATTTT.

This clone was found once. CDR3 DNA sequence: TGTGCCAGCAGTTCGTGGACTTTCCGCTCCTACGAGCAGTACTTC. Its translation is CASSSWTFRSYEQYF. The chain employs TRBV6-6 and TRBJ2-7; possible D gene TRBD2, 5 bases. V was cut by 4 bases and J by 0 bases, with 13 bases left in between. Germline V gene data show CDR1 as MNHNY and CDR2 as SVGAGI (reference sequence). CDR3 size: 15 residues.

The rearrangement joins TRBV5-1 to TRBJ1-2, with D uncertain. Germline CDR1 SGHRS, CDR2 YFSETQ. V was shortened by 4 bases and J by 4 bases, with 20 bases between the two germline ends. This CDR3 contains 16 residues. The CDR3, as DNA: TGCGCCAGCAGCCTAAGTCCCCCTACCGGGGTCTATGGCTACACCTTC. Its protein is CASSLSPPTGVYGYTF.

This clone was observed many times. This chain links TRBV7-2 with TRBJ1-5, with no clear D. CDR1 and CDR2 (germline): SGHTA, FQGNSA. CDR3 length: 14 residues. The V end lost 2 bases, the J end lost 5 bases, and 10 bases lay between the germline ends. Here the CDR3 DNA reads TGTGCCAGCAGCTTAAGGAGGGAATATCAGCCCCAGCATTTT. As protein: CASSLRREYQPQHF.